This is a list of T cell receptor beta chains from one sample in a study of technical replicates of blood from a few donors. Repertoires were generated with immunoSEQ multiplex PCR, while TCRdb's copy carries only in-frame clones and drops some. The sample shows roughly 97,000 clones, 95% to 97% of them seen only once. Input material: T cells isolated from PBMCs. The receptor set was obtained from a human donor in good health. The CDR3 runs from the conserved cysteine through the conserved F or W. Fields, in order: J gene, V gene, CDR3 length, D gene, CDR3 DNA, CDR3 protein. D genes are given only for firm matches.

j_gene: TRBJ1-3; v_gene: TRBV19; len: 14; d_gene: TRBD1; CDR3nt: TGTGCCAGTAAAACAGGGGCCAATGGAGACACCATATATTTT; CDR3aa: CASKTGANGDTIYF
j_gene: TRBJ2-7; v_gene: TRBV9; len: 14; d_gene: TRBD2; CDR3nt: TGTGCCAGCAGCGTAGATGGCGGGAGGCACGAGCAGTACTTC; CDR3aa: CASSVDGGRHEQYF
j_gene: TRBJ2-7; v_gene: TRBV28; len: 15; d_gene: -; CDR3nt: TGTGCCAGCAGTTTAATAGGCAGGGAACTATACGAGCAGTACTTC; CDR3aa: CASSLIGRELYEQYF
j_gene: TRBJ1-5; v_gene: TRBV18; len: 13; d_gene: -; CDR3nt: TGTGCCAGCTCATCCTCGGCGGATCAGCCCCAGCATTTT; CDR3aa: CASSSSADQPQHF
j_gene: TRBJ1-5; v_gene: TRBV6-6; len: 16; d_gene: -; CDR3nt: TGTGCCAGCATACTGAGTGGGGGGATTAGCAATCAGCCCCAGCATTTT; CDR3aa: CASILSGGISNQPQHF
j_gene: TRBJ2-7; v_gene: TRBV21-1; len: 14; d_gene: -; CDR3nt: TGTGCCAGCAGCCTGCACCTGACTAGCTACGAGCAGTACTTC; CDR3aa: CASSLHLTSYEQYF
j_gene: TRBJ2-1; v_gene: TRBV7-8; len: 17; d_gene: -; CDR3nt: TGTGCCAGCAGCCCGAGACCTGACAGTAGCTCCTACAATGAGCAGTTCTTC; CDR3aa: CASSPRPDSSSYNEQFF
j_gene: TRBJ2-5; v_gene: TRBV30; len: 19; d_gene: TRBD2; CDR3nt: TGTGCCTGGAGTGTAACCCCAGCGGGAGGGCCTTTAGGGCAAGAGACCCAGTACTTC; CDR3aa: CAWSVTPAGGPLGQETQYF
j_gene: TRBJ1-2; v_gene: TRBV28; len: 12; d_gene: TRBD1; CDR3nt: TGTGCCAGCAGTTACAGGGGTGGAGGCTACACCTTC; CDR3aa: CASSYRGGGYTF
j_gene: TRBJ1-1; v_gene: TRBV9; len: 12; d_gene: -; CDR3nt: TGTGCCAGCAGCGTCGGGGGGCTCGAAGCTTTCTTT; CDR3aa: CASSVGGLEAFF
j_gene: TRBJ1-5; v_gene: TRBV28; len: 15; d_gene: TRBD1; CDR3nt: TGTGCCAGCAGTACCGGACAGGGTGGCAATCAGCCCCAGCATTTT; CDR3aa: CASSTGQGGNQPQHF
j_gene: TRBJ2-1; v_gene: TRBV15; len: 16; d_gene: -; CDR3nt: TGTGCCACCAGCAGAGGGCGGATGCGGGGAGACAATGAGCAGTTCTTC; CDR3aa: CATSRGRMRGDNEQFF
j_gene: TRBJ2-5; v_gene: TRBV5-1; len: 12; d_gene: -; CDR3nt: TGCGCCAGCAGCTTGGTACAAGAGACCCAGTACTTC; CDR3aa: CASSLVQETQYF
j_gene: TRBJ2-3; v_gene: TRBV5-1; len: 16; d_gene: TRBD1; CDR3nt: TGCGCCAGCAGCTTGGGACAGGGGGCTAATGGAGATACGCAGTATTTT; CDR3aa: CASSLGQGANGDTQYF
j_gene: TRBJ1-2; v_gene: TRBV7-2; len: 13; d_gene: -; CDR3nt: TGTGCCAGCAGCGTCGACAGGAACTATGGCTACACCTTC; CDR3aa: CASSVDRNYGYTF